A selection of T cell receptor beta chains follows, all from one sample in a study of shared clonotypes between healthy human individuals. Some clones are missing from TCRdb's copy, which holds only in-frame ones; the method was immunoSEQ multiplex PCR. The table has fewer than 3 million clones, around 90% seen once. Sequenced material: naive CD4+ T cells from PBMCs. The receptors derive from a man younger than 30 in good health. Some clones in this sample may be carry-over from other donors' samples. The CDR3 runs from the conserved cysteine through the conserved F or W. A D gene is named only where the DNA matches it firmly. Clone size is not always given. Where it is, it says once, few, many or a class for expanded clones.

V	length	D	size	J	DNA	CDR3
TRBV27	14	NA	NA	TRBJ1-2	TGTGCCACCGGCTTCAAAGACAGCCTCTATGGCTACACCTTC	CATGFKDSLYGYTF
TRBV5-5	14	NA	NA	TRBJ2-7	TGTGCCAGCAGCTTGGCCGGAGGGGATCACGAGCAGTACTTC	CASSLAGGDHEQYF
TRBV5-4	16	TRBD1	NA	TRBJ2-3	TGTGCCAGCAGCCCCGTGACAGGGGGTCGGACAGATACGCAGTATTTT	CASSPVTGGRTDTQYF
TRBV2	15	TRBD1	NA	TRBJ1-5	TGTGCCAGCAGTCGGGAGGACAGGGTGGGCCAGCCCCAGCATTTT	CASSREDRVGQPQHF
TRBV7-9	12	NA	few	TRBJ1-2	TGTGCCAGCAGCTTGTCCAACTATGGCTACACCTTC	CASSLSNYGYTF
TRBV27	15	TRBD1	NA	TRBJ2-1	TGTGCCAGCAGATTCGACAGGGTCAAGGTGAATGAGCAGTTCTTC	CASRFDRVKVNEQFF
TRBV7-6	17	NA	NA	TRBJ2-6	TGTGCCAGCAGCTTAGGCGTTCGCCTTGCTGGGGCCAACGTCCTGACTTTC	CASSLGVRLAGANVLTF
TRBV5-1	13	NA	NA	TRBJ2-7	TGCGCCAGCAGCTGGGACCCTAGCGACAAGCAGTACTTC	CASSWDPSDKQYF
TRBV7-3	14	NA	NA	TRBJ2-7	TGTGCCAGCAGCCCCCAAGGGGTAGAGACCGAGCAGTACTTC	CASSPQGVETEQYF
TRBV6-6	15	NA	NA	TRBJ1-3	TGTGCCAGCACCTCCCTTGCCTCCTATGGAAACACCATATATTTT	CASTSLASYGNTIYF
TRBV10-1	9	NA	NA	TRBJ2-1	TGCGCCAGCAGTAATGAGCAGTTCTTC	CASSNEQFF
TRBV25-1	13	NA	NA	TRBJ1-4	TGTGCCAGCAGACAGGGAGCTAATGAAAAACTGTTTTTT	CASRQGANEKLFF
TRBV5-4	18	NA	NA	TRBJ1-1	TGTGCCAGCAGCTGGGGGGGGGTAGTCGACCCTTCGGACACTGAAGCTTTCTTT	CASSWGGVVDPSDTEAFF
TRBV10-3	14	NA	few	TRBJ1-1	TGTGCCATCAGTGCGGAACAAATGAACACTGAAGCTTTCTTT	CAISAEQMNTEAFF
TRBV5-5	14	TRBD1	NA	TRBJ1-2	TGTGCCAGCAGCCACTCCACAGGGGAGGCGGGCTACACCTTC	CASSHSTGEAGYTF
TRBV28	16	TRBD2	NA	TRBJ2-7	TGTGCCAGCAGCAACCCTCCGGGGGGGGGCTCCTACGAGCAGTACTTC	CASSNPPGGGSYEQYF
TRBV19	14	NA	NA	TRBJ1-3	TGTGCCAGTACCTACGCTCTAAGGGGAAACACCATATATTTT	CASTYALRGNTIYF
TRBV7-2	11	TRBD2	NA	TRBJ2-2	TGTGCCAGCGGCCGGGAGGTGGAGCTGTTTTTT	CASGREVELFF
TRBV7-2	14	NA	NA	TRBJ2-7	TGTGCCAGCAGCTTACGACGGTCCTCCTACGAGCAGTACTTC	CASSLRRSSYEQYF
TRBV30	15	NA	NA	TRBJ1-2	TGTGCCTCCCGAAACGGCTGGGTAATGGGCTATGGCTACACCTTC	CASRNGWVMGYGYTF
TRBV5-1	14	NA	NA	TRBJ2-3	TGCGCCAGCAGCCTCGGAGAACCGACAGATACGCAGTATTTT	CASSLGEPTDTQYF
TRBV7-2	14	TRBD2	NA	TRBJ2-7	TGTGCCAGCAGCCGTAGCGGGAGGGTAGACGAGCAGTACTTC	CASSRSGRVDEQYF
TRBV6-5	14	TRBD1	NA	TRBJ1-1	TGTGCCAGCAGGCCCGGGACAGGGGGCGCCTTGGCTTTCTTT	CASRPGTGGALAFF
TRBV9	15	NA	NA	TRBJ2-7	TGTGCCAGCAGCGTAGGCGGGGGACAGAACTACGAGCAGTACTTC	CASSVGGGQNYEQYF
TRBV6-4	16	TRBD1	NA	TRBJ2-2	TGTGCCAGCAGTGCCCGACAGGGAGTCAACACCGGGGAGCTGTTTTTT	CASSARQGVNTGELFF
TRBV9	13	NA	NA	TRBJ2-3	TGTGCCAGCAGCGTAGAGTCCCCAGATACGCAGTATTTT	CASSVESPDTQYF
TRBV7-9	12	NA	NA	TRBJ2-1	TGTGCCAGCAGCTCCCCCGGGGGGCTCCAGTTCTTC	CASSSPGGLQFF
TRBV7-2	14	NA	NA	TRBJ2-1	TGTGCCAGCTGCAGGGACTCCACCTACAATGAGCAGTTCTTC	CASCRDSTYNEQFF
TRBV29-1	12	TRBD1	NA	TRBJ2-4	TGCAGCGTAGGACAGGGGGCGGACATTCAGTACTTC	CSVGQGADIQYF
TRBV13	15	NA	NA	TRBJ2-7	TGTGCCAGCAGCTTAGGGGCCGCCAGCTCCTACGAGCAGTACTTC	CASSLGAASSYEQYF
TRBV28	18	NA	NA	TRBJ2-3	NA	CASSSSPLAGAGTDTQYF
TRBV7-7	16	NA	NA	TRBJ2-1	TGTGCCAGCAGCCCCCGGAGCGGCAGCTCCTACAATGAGCAGTTCTTC	CASSPRSGSSYNEQFF
TRBV7-9	15	NA	NA	TRBJ1-2	TGTGCCAGCAGCCCTTACGGGGGCGGGCTAGAGGGCTACACCTTC	CASSPYGGGLEGYTF
TRBV7-2	16	NA	once	TRBJ2-7	TGTGCCAGCAGCTTAGCGGGAGCGGGCCTACCCTACGAGCAGTACTTC	CASSLAGAGLPYEQYF
TRBV9	15	NA	NA	TRBJ2-1	TGTGCCAGCAGCCCCCAGGGGAGCTCCTACAATGAGCAGTTCTTC	CASSPQGSSYNEQFF
TRBV19	15	TRBD1	NA	TRBJ2-5	TGTGCCAGTAGTATAACGTGGGACAGCGCAGAGACCCAGTACTTC	CASSITWDSAETQYF
TRBV14	15	NA	NA	TRBJ2-1	TGTGCCAGCAGCCACCGACCGAGCTCCTACAATGAGCAGTTCTTC	CASSHRPSSYNEQFF
TRBV7-8	14	NA	NA	TRBJ2-7	TGTGCCAGCAGCTTAGCAGAGGGGTCCTACGAGCAGTACTTC	CASSLAEGSYEQYF
TRBV20-1	10	NA	NA	TRBJ2-7	TGCAGTGTATGGTCTGGAGAGCAGTACTTC	CSVWSGEQYF
TRBV2	13	NA	NA	TRBJ1-5	TGTGCCAGCAGGGCGGGGGGGGACCAGCCCCAGCATTTT	CASRAGGDQPQHF
TRBV19	14	NA	NA	TRBJ2-7	TGTGCCAGTAAGGTGAGGGTCACCTCCTACGAGCAGTACTTC	CASKVRVTSYEQYF
TRBV30	14	TRBD1	NA	TRBJ1-5	TGTGCCTGGAGTAAGGGGGACAGTCAATCAGCCCAGCATTTT	CAWSKGDSQSAQHF
TRBV5-1	14	NA	NA	TRBJ2-1	TGCGCCAGCAGCTCCGTACCAGCTCAAGAGGGGCAGTTCTTC	CASSSVPAQEGQFF
TRBV6-5	16	TRBD1	NA	TRBJ2-7	TGTGCCAGCAGTTACCGCTTAGGACAGGGGGCCTACGAGCAGTACTTC	CASSYRLGQGAYEQYF
TRBV30	14	TRBD1	NA	TRBJ2-1	TGTGCCTGGATGGGGCAGGGGGCCCTCGGAGAGCAGTTCTTC	CAWMGQGALGEQFF